This T cell receptor beta chain was recovered during a study of blood T cells in healthy people across ages. Study-wide results and limits: Age showed a roughly linear inverse relationship with TCR beta diversity per million T cells. The study found more naive CD4+ cells and higher diversity in long-lived than aged donors.

The germline V gene encodes CDR1 MNHEY and CDR2 SVGEGT. CDR3 length: 15 amino acids. Trimming at V came to 4 bases and at J to 3 bases, leaving 8 bases not matched to a gene. Using a J-beta primer mix together with a sample-barcoded 5' primer, a second PCR was run for about 7 to 12 cycles. TCRdb re-derived calls from the 5' RACE reads in MiXCR, one entry per CDR3 protein. The sample comprises approximately 1.5 million distinct CDR3 sequences, around 36% of which are singletons, and 11% rests with the top ten. Turning to this clonotype: What it binds is not known.

The sample comprised blood. The sequence was collected from a woman between 25 and 40 years old in good health. J is TRBJ1-2 and V is TRBV6-2 or TRBV6-3; the match to TRBD1 covers 7 bases. CDR3 in amino acids: CASSSGTASDYGYTF. The CDR3 nucleotides read TGTGCCAGCAGTTCCGGGACAGCTTCTGACTATGGCTACACCTTC.